This T cell receptor (beta chain) is from a study of cytomegalovirus exposure and HLA in healthy donors. This CDR3 region has 14 residues. CDR1 is MNHEY and CDR2 is SMNVEV in the germline V gene (reference sequence). Between the trimmed V and J ends, which lost 0 bases and 13 bases, there was a span of 15 bases. Clones were read by immunoSEQ multiplex PCR, and TCRdb kept only the in-frame ones, dropping some. The repertoire holds approximately 260,000 clones, with around 87% as singletons. Study conclusions and caveats: The classifier was said to identify cytomegalovirus status with high specificity and sensitivity. A subsequent analysis found that TCR clusters from the first cohort also tended to co-occur in the approximately 130 validation repertoires, with about 93% of cluster scores above 0. Among TCR beta chains, those listed as cytomegalovirus-associated numbered about 160.

In this sample, this clone turned up a few times. The antigen is undetermined. The sequence was obtained from a woman aged 25 to 39 in good health and CMV-seropositive. The sequenced sample was PBMCs. The chain links TRBV27 to TRBJ2-2, with a possible D match to TRBD2 (5 bases). CDR3 residues: CASSLSGSRGGLFF. DNA for the CDR3: TGTGCCAGCAGTTTATCGGGGTCCCGGGGTGGGCTGTTTTTT.